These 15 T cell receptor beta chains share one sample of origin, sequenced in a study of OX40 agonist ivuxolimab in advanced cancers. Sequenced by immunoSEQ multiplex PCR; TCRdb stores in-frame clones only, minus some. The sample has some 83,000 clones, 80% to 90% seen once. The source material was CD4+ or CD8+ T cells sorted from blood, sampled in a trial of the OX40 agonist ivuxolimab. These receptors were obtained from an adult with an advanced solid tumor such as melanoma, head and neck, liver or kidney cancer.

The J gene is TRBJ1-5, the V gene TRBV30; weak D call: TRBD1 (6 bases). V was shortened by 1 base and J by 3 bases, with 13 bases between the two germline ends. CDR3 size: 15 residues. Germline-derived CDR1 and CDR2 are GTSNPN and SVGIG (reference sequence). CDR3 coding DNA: TGTGCCTGGAGTGGGGGGCAGGGGAACAATCAGCCCCAGCATTTT. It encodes CAWSGGQGNNQPQHF.

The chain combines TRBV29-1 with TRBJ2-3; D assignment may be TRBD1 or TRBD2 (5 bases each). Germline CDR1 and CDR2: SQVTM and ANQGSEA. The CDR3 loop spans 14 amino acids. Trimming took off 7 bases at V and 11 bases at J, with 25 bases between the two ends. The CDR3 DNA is TGCAGCGGTACCACCTACGTGGGGGTCAGGGAGCAGTATTTT. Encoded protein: CSGTTYVGVREQYF.

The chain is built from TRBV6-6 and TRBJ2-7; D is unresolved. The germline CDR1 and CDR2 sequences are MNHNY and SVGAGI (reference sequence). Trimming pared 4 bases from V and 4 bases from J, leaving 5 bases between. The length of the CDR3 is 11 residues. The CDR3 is CASSLLYEQYF. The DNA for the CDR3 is TGTGCCAGCAGTTTGTTGTACGAGCAGTACTTC.

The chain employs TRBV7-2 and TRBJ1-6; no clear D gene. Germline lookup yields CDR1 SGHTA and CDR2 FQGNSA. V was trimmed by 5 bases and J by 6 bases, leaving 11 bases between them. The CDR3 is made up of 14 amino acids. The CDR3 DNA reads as TGTGCCAGCAGCACGGCAGGAGGTAATTCACCCCTCCACTTT. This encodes CASSTAGGNSPLHF.

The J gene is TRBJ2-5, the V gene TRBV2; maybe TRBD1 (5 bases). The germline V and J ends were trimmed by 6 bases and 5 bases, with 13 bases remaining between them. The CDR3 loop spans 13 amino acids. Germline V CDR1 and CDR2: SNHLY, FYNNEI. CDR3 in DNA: TGTGCCAGCAGGGGAAACCCAGGGGAGACCCAGTACTTC. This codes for CASRGNPGETQYF.

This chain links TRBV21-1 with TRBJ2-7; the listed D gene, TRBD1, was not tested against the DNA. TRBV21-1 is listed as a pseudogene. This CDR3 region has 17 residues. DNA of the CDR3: TGTGCCAGCAGCCTTACGTCCCGGGACAGGGGTAGCGACGAGCAGTACTTC. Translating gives CASSLTSRDRGSDEQYF.

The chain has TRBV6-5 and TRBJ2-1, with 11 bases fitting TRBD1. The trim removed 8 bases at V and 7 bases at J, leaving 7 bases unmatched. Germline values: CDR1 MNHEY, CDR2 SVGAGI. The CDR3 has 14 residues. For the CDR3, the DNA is TGTGCCAGCTCCGGGACAGGGGGAAGGAATGAGCAGTTCTTC. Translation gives CASSGTGGRNEQFF.

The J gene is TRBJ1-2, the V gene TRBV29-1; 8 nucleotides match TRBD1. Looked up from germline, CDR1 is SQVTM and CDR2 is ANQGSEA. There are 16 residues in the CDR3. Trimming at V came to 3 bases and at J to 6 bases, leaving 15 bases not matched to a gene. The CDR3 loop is CSVEGMGRQGSNGYTF. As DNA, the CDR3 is TGCAGCGTTGAGGGGATGGGAAGACAGGGGAGTAATGGCTACACCTTC.

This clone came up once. CDR3 nucleotide sequence: TGTGCCAGCAGCCAAGGGGGGGATGCGGAGACCCAGTACTTC. As protein: CASSQGGDAETQYF. The chain is built from TRBV7-2 and TRBJ2-5, with D perhaps matching TRBD2 (7 bases). Trimming took off 5 bases at V and 5 bases at J, with 15 bases between the two ends. Germline-derived CDR1 and CDR2 are SGHTA and FQGNSA. CDR3 length equals 14 residues.

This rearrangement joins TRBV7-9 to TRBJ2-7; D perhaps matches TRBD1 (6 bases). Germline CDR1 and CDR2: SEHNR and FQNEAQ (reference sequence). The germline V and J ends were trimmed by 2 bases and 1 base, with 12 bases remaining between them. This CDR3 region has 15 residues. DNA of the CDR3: TGTGCCAGCAGCTTACGACAGGCCTCTTCCTACGAGCAGTACTTC. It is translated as CASSLRQASSYEQYF.

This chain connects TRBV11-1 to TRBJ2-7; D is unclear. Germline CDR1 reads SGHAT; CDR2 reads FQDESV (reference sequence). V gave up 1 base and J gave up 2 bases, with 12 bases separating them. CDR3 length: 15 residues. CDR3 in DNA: TGTGCCAGCAGCTTAGGGGCAGTGAGTACCTACGAGCAGTACTTC. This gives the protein CASSLGAVSTYEQYF.

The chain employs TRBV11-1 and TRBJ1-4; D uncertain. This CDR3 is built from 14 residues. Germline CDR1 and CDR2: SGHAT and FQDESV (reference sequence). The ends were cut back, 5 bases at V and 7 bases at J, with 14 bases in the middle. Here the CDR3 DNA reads TGTGCCAGCAGCCTAGAAGTCGGAAGTGAAAAACTGTTTTTT. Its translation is CASSLEVGSEKLFF.

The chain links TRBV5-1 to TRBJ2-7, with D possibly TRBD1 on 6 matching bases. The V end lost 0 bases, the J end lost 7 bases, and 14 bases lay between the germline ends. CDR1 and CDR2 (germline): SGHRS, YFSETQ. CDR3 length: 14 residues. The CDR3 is CASSLGQAIQEQYF. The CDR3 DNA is TGCGCCAGCAGCTTGGGACAGGCAATCCAGGAGCAGTACTTC.

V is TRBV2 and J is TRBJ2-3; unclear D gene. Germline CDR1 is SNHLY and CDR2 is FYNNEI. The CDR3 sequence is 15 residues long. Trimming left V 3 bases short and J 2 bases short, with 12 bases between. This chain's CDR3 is CASSDGTAVTDTQYF. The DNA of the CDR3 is TGTGCCAGCAGTGATGGCACTGCTGTCACAGATACGCAGTATTTT.

The CDR3 spells CASSQDETSGGRYQETQYF. CDR3 bases: TGCGCCAGCAGCCAAGATGAAACTAGCGGGGGGCGGTACCAAGAGACCCAGTACTTC. The V call is TRBV4-1, the J call TRBJ2-5, with 12 bases that match TRBD2. Germline loops: CDR1 MGHRA, CDR2 YSYEKL. V dropped 0 bases and J dropped 0; count of bases not matched to a gene: 8. The CDR3 spans 19 residues.